The 21 T cell receptor beta chains below all came from one sample that was sequenced in a study of blood T cell repertoires in COVID-19. Here immunoSEQ multiplex PCR was the method, and the copy in TCRdb shows in-frame clones only, minus some. The table has some 40,000 clones, just under 80% seen once; the top ten hold 35% to 45%. Material for sequencing was peripheral blood. These TCRs come from an elderly man with active or convalescent COVID-19.

The V call is TRBV4-2, the J call TRBJ1-6; the D is unclear. Trimming took off 2 bases at V and 7 bases at J, with 3 bases between the two ends. Germline CDR1 is LGHNA and CDR2 is YNFKEQ. This CDR3 comprises 12 residues. CDR3 protein: CASSQRNSPLHF. The DNA for the CDR3 is TGTGCCAGCAGCCAACGGAATTCACCCCTCCACTTT.

The chain combines TRBV23-1 with TRBJ1-2; 9 nucleotides agree with TRBD1. TRBV23-1 is sorted into the ORF group, with uncertain function. The CDR3 is made up of 15 amino acids. After removal of 0 bases from V and 8 bases from J, the junction contained 7 bases not matched to a gene. DNA for the CDR3: TGCGCCAGCAGTCAATCAAGGACAGGGGTTCACGGCTACACCTTC. Protein product: CASSQSRTGVHGYTF.

The rearrangement uses TRBV6-2 or TRBV6-3 and TRBJ2-1; the D gene is possibly TRBD1 (5 bases). V lost 0 bases to trimming and J lost 2 bases, with 5 bases between them. This CDR3 has 14 amino acids. The germline V gene has CDR1 MNHEY and CDR2 SVGEGT. The CDR3 sequence is CASSYSTAYNEQFF. CDR3 nucleotide sequence: TGTGCCAGCAGTTACTCGACAGCCTACAATGAGCAGTTCTTC.

The V call is TRBV4-3, the J call TRBJ2-5; unclear D gene. V dropped 4 bases and J dropped 1 base, with 13 bases sitting between them. The CDR3 has 15 residues. Germline V lookup: CDR1 LGHNA, CDR2 YSLEER. The CDR3 DNA reads as TGCGCCAGCAGCCCGTTCGGAGAGATCCAAGAGACCCAGTACTTC. Translated: CASSPFGEIQETQYF.

The chain joins TRBV7-2 to TRBJ2-3; D is perhaps TRBD1 (5 bases). The length of the CDR3 is 14 residues. Looked up from germline, CDR1 is SGHTA and CDR2 is FQGNSA. Trimming removed 4 bases at V and 2 bases at J, with 10 bases between. The CDR3 loop is CASSSRQLTDTQYF. The CDR3 nucleotides read TGTGCCAGCAGCTCCCGACAGCTCACAGATACGCAGTATTTT.

The V gene is TRBV6-5, the J gene TRBJ2-7; D is perhaps TRBD2 (5 bases). Trimming took 2 bases from V and 0 from J, leaving 11 bases between them. The CDR3 runs to 15 residues. Looked up from germline, CDR1 is MNHEY and CDR2 is SVGAGI. CDR3 region: CASSYGLGSSYEQYF. Here the CDR3 DNA reads TGTGCCAGCAGTTACGGGCTAGGGAGCTCCTACGAGCAGTACTTC.

V gene TRBV3-1 (or the pseudogene TRBV3-2) combines with J gene TRBJ2-7; possible D gene TRBD1, 6 bases. V lost 2 bases to trimming and J lost 0 bases, with 8 bases between them. The length of the CDR3 is 14 residues. Germline V gene sequence: CDR1 LGHDT, CDR2 YNNKEL (reference sequence). This chain's CDR3 is CASSQRGSSYEQYF. For the CDR3, the DNA is TGTGCCAGCAGCCAAAGGGGGAGCTCCTACGAGCAGTACTTC.

This chain links TRBV6-2 or TRBV6-3 with TRBJ2-7; D may be TRBD2 (6 bases). CDR3 size: 14 residues. V lost 5 bases, J lost 1 base, and 12 bases lay in between. The germline V gene has CDR1 MNHEY and CDR2 SVGEGT. For the CDR3, the DNA is TGTGCCAGCAGTATCGGAGGGGCTTCCTACGAGCAGTACTTC. Its translation is CASSIGGASYEQYF.

The chain recombines TRBV6-9 with TRBJ2-7, with 8 bases lining up with TRBD1. This CDR3 is built from 15 residues. J was trimmed by 6 bases and V by 1 base; bases with no gene match: 8. CDR1 and CDR2 from the germline V gene are MNHGY and SVAAGI. In DNA, the CDR3 is TGTGCCAGCAGTTATTACGACAGGGGTTTTAGCGAGCAGTACTTC. As protein: CASSYYDRGFSEQYF.

The gene calls are TRBV7-2 and TRBJ1-1; TRBD1 matches at 9 bases. Germline values: CDR1 SGHTA, CDR2 FQGNSA. With 5 bases clipped from V and 5 bases from J, the junction kept 9 bases outside the gene matches. This CDR3 comprises 15 residues. The CDR3 region is CASSLSTGGWTEAFF. DNA for the CDR3: TGTGCCAGCAGCCTCTCGACAGGGGGGTGGACTGAAGCTTTCTTT.

The J gene is TRBJ2-3, the V gene TRBV5-1; unclear D gene. The germline V gene encodes CDR1 SGHRS and CDR2 YFSETQ. This CDR3 has 14 amino acids. Trimming cost V 1 base and J 6 bases, with 12 bases left between them. This CDR3 reads CASSLQTHGDTQYF. CDR3 bases: TGCGCCAGCAGCTTGCAGACCCACGGGGATACGCAGTATTTT.

The CDR3 reads CAWTGGQSSGNTIYF. Here the CDR3 DNA reads TGTGCCTGGACTGGGGGACAGAGCTCTGGAAACACCATATATTTT. V usage is TRBV30 and J usage is TRBJ1-3; 7 nucleotides agree with TRBD1. CDR1 is GTSNPN and CDR2 is SVGIG in the germline V gene (reference sequence). This CDR3 spans 15 amino acids. V was clipped by 4 bases and J by 0 bases; unmatched bases: 6.

V and J are TRBV4-2 and TRBJ2-2, with D perhaps matching TRBD1 (6 bases). The CDR3 has 14 amino acids. Germline V gene sequence: CDR1 LGHNA, CDR2 YNFKEQ. Trimming removed 3 bases at V and 7 bases at J, with 12 bases between. The CDR3 nucleotides read TGTGCCAGCAGCCATAACCAGGGGTACGGGGAGCTGTTTTTT. It yields the protein CASSHNQGYGELFF.

This clone has only one observation. The gene calls are TRBV21-1 and TRBJ2-7; the table's D call, TRBD2, has no DNA check behind it. TRBV21-1 is annotated as a pseudogene. CDR3 length: 15 amino acids. CDR3 bases: TGTGCCAGCAGCATACCCCCGCGCGGCTCCTACGAGCAGTACTTC. It yields the protein CASSIPPRGSYEQYF.

This sequence joins TRBV4-3 and TRBJ2-3; the match to TRBD2 covers 9 bases. This CDR3 region has 16 residues. Germline V gene data show CDR1 as LGHNA and CDR2 as YSLEER. Trimming removed 1 base from V and 3 bases from J; junction bases left unmatched: 5. The CDR3 nucleotides are TGCGCCAGCAGCCAAGGGGCTAGCGGGGAGACAGATACGCAGTATTTT. This gives the protein CASSQGASGETDTQYF.

This clone showed up just once. The chain is built from TRBV19 and TRBJ2-3; TRBD1 agrees at 9 bases. Germline-derived CDR1 and CDR2 are LNHDA and SQIVND (reference sequence). The length of the CDR3 is 16 residues. With 4 bases clipped from V and 1 base from J, the junction kept 6 bases outside the gene matches. In DNA form, the CDR3 reads TGTGCCAGTAGTAAAACAGGGGGCGCGGGCACAGATACGCAGTATTTT. It specifies CASSKTGGAGTDTQYF.

This sequence joins TRBV27 and TRBJ1-6, with D perhaps matching TRBD1 (5 bases). This CDR3 comprises 15 residues. Trimming removed 4 bases from V and 7 bases from J, with 14 bases in between. Per germline, CDR1 MNHEY and CDR2 SMNVEV (reference sequence). The CDR3 coding sequence is TGTGCCAGCAGTTGGCGGGACGGTGCGAATTCACCCCTCCACTTT. It encodes CASSWRDGANSPLHF.

CDR3 sequence: CAGNRVPNEKLFF. In DNA, the CDR3 is TGTGCCGGGAACAGGGTGCCTAATGAAAAACTGTTTTTT. The gene calls are TRBV2 and TRBJ1-4, with D perhaps TRBD1 (6 bases). The CDR3 is 13 amino acids. Trimming left V 11 bases short and J 3 bases short, with 13 bases between. CDR1 and CDR2 from the germline V gene are SNHLY and FYNNEI.

The gene calls are TRBV6-2 or TRBV6-3 and TRBJ2-1; 11 nucleotides match TRBD2. Germline CDR1 MNHEY, CDR2 SVGEGT. The CDR3 covers 17 residues. With V trimmed by 2 bases and J by 3 bases, 6 bases remained unmatched. CDR3 residues: CASSYPTSGGHYNEQFF. CDR3 coding DNA: TGTGCCAGCAGTTACCCAACTAGCGGGGGCCACTACAATGAGCAGTTCTTC.

The chain recombines TRBV2 with TRBJ1-1, with TRBD1 matching 8 bases. The CDR3 length is 12 residues. From germline, CDR1 is SNHLY and CDR2 FYNNEI. V gave up 4 bases and J gave up 11 bases; unmatched junction bases: 6. The CDR3 sequence is CASSGSDRDAFF. The CDR3 nucleotides are TGTGCCAGCAGTGGCTCGGACAGGGATGCTTTCTTT.

The V gene is TRBV30, the J gene TRBJ2-6; 8 positions match TRBD2. The V gene's germline CDR1 is GTSNPN and CDR2 SVGIG (reference sequence). V was clipped by 3 bases and J by 0 bases; unmatched bases: 7. There are 17 residues in the CDR3. This CDR3 is CAWRGGLGDSGANVLTF. The CDR3 DNA follows: TGTGCCTGGAGGGGGGGACTAGGAGACTCTGGGGCCAACGTCCTGACTTTC. Combining the CDR3 with reference TRBV30 and TRBJ2-6 gives the whole variable domain SQTIHQWPATLVQPVGSPLSLECTVEGTSNPNLYWYRQAAGRGLQLLFYSVGIGQISSEVPQNLSASRPQDRQFILSSKKLLLSDSGFYLCAWRGGLGDSGANVLTFGAGSRLTVL.